This TCR beta chain was found in a study of blood T cells in healthy people across ages. This CDR3 region has 14 residues. Trimming took 2 bases from V and 8 from J, leaving 15 bases between them. Primers used in a second PCR of roughly 6 to 11 cycles were a sample-barcoded 5' primer and a J-beta primer mix. TCRdb independently ran MiXCR on the 5' RACE reads; one entry per CDR3 protein. Here the sample spans more than 900,000 distinct CDR3 sequences, around 27% being singletons. This clonotype has more than one count but fewer than ten. These records were also assigned to another study, of T cells of mothers and their children.

What was sequenced was blood. The chain recombines TRBV12-3 or TRBV12-4 with TRBJ1-2; D may be TRBD1 (5 bases). The TCR was taken from a girl aged 2 to 10 in good health. CDR3 bases: TGTGCCAGCAGTTTACGGTCCAGGGTTAACGGCTACACCTTC. Amino acids: CASSLRSRVNGYTF.